These 13 T cell receptor beta chains share one sample of origin, sequenced in a study of human T cells and chemical hapten exposure. TCRdb processed the RACE reads anew with MiXCR; each CDR3 protein has one entry. The sample lists approximately 88,000 distinct CDR3 sequences; 13% were seen once. Specified time point: patch test 3, about 24 weeks after DPC sensitization. Sample treatment: therapeutic diphenylcyclopropenone sensitization with weekly scalp DPC. The input for sequencing was whole blood, taken in connection with sensitization to the hapten diphenylcyclopropenone (DPC). Every receptor here comes from a woman aged 50 to 65 with alopecia areata. Some clones in this sample may be carry-over from other donors' samples.

This clonotype showed up just a few times. The chain recombines TRBV28 with TRBJ1-2, with TRBD1 matching 7 bases. V was clipped by 5 bases and J by 7 bases; unmatched bases: 19. The length of the CDR3 is 17 residues. CDR1 is MDHEN, CDR2 SYDVKM, per germline. CDR3 coding DNA: TGTGCCAGCAGTCCCTACCGAGGGACAGCACTAACCGGTGGCTACACCTTC. As protein: CASSPYRGTALTGGYTF.

The gene calls are TRBV10-2 and TRBJ1-2; D not resolved. V lost 3 bases to trimming and J lost 2 bases, with 7 bases between them. From germline, CDR1 is WSHSY and CDR2 SAAADI. This CDR3 spans 13 amino acids. As DNA, the CDR3 is TGCGCCAGCAGTGATGCCATCAACTATGGCTACACCTTC. It yields the protein CASSDAINYGYTF.

Only a few counts were recorded for this clonotype. V usage is TRBV5-1 and J usage is TRBJ2-2; the match to TRBD1 covers 7 bases. With V trimmed by 4 bases and J by 6 bases, 3 bases remained unmatched. Germline V gives CDR1 SGHRS, CDR2 YFSETQ. The CDR3 length is 13 residues. The CDR3 nucleotides are TGCGCCAGCAGCCAGGGGGTGCCCGGGGAGCTGTTTTTT. It encodes CASSQGVPGELFF. The complete variable domain, with remaining parts taken from reference TRBV5-1 and TRBJ2-2, reads KAGVTQTPRYLIKTRGQQVTLSCSPISGHRSVSWYQQTPGQGLQFLFEYFSETQRNKGNFPGRFSGRQFSNSRSEMNVSTLELGDSALYLCASSQGVPGELFFGEGSRLTVL.

The chain is built from TRBV4-2 and TRBJ1-6; 9 bases agree with TRBD1. The CDR3 extends over 15 amino acids. Germline V gives CDR1 LGHNA, CDR2 YNFKEQ. V dropped 1 base and J dropped 11; count of bases not matched to a gene: 6. The CDR3 region has the DNA TGTGCCAGCAGCCAAGGGGGACAGGGTCGGGCACCCCTCCACTTT. Translation gives CASSQGGQGRAPLHF.

The sample holds many counts of this clonotype. This chain links TRBV29-1 with TRBJ1-2; D is uncertain. There are 13 residues in the CDR3. CDR1 is SQVTM and CDR2 is ANQGSEA in the germline V gene. V lost 0 bases to trimming and J lost 8 bases, with 13 bases between them. CDR3 loop: CSVEEWPLEGYTF. The DNA for the CDR3 is TGCAGCGTTGAAGAATGGCCCCTCGAAGGCTACACCTTC.

This chain uses TRBV6-1 with TRBJ1-2; 9 bases line up with TRBD1. CDR1 is MNHNS and CDR2 is SASEGT in the germline V gene. CDR3 length: 14 amino acids. J lost 6 bases, V lost 7 bases, and 9 bases had no gene match. CDR3: CASKGTDRGNGYTF. The CDR3 region has the DNA TGTGCCAGCAAGGGAACGGACAGGGGAAATGGCTACACCTTC.

This clonotype was found many times. The chain's CDR3 is CASSPGGGRMNTEAFF. In DNA, the CDR3 is TGTGCCAGCAGCCCTGGCGGGGGACGGATGAACACTGAAGCTTTCTTT. The chain carries TRBV7-9 and TRBJ1-1, with TRBD1 as a possible D gene (5 bases). Germline V gene data show CDR1 as SEHNR and CDR2 as FQNEAQ (reference sequence). The V gene lost 5 bases and the J gene lost 0 bases, with 16 bases spanning the gap. This CDR3 is built from 16 residues. The full variable domain, rest sourced from reference TRBV7-9 and TRBJ1-1, is DTGVSQNPRHKITKRGQNVTFRCDPISEHNRLYWYRQTLGQGPEFLTYFQNEAQLEKSRLLSDRFSAERPKGSFSTLEIQRTEQGDSAMYLCASSPGGGRMNTEAFFGQGTRLTVV.

Many counts were recorded for this clonotype. The gene calls are TRBV7-2 and TRBJ2-1; TRBD2 matches 7 bases. The V gene's germline CDR1 is SGHTA and CDR2 FQGNSA. Trimming at V came to 2 bases and at J to 6 bases, leaving 4 bases not matched to a gene. This CDR3 is built from 14 residues. The CDR3 here is CASSLQAGANEQFF. CDR3 sequence (DNA): TGTGCCAGCAGCTTACAGGCGGGAGCCAATGAGCAGTTCTTC.

This clonotype occurred many times. This chain joins TRBV3-1 and TRBJ2-4; either TRBD1 or TRBD2 may supply D (5 bases each). The V end lost 1 base, the J end lost 6 bases, and 16 bases lay between the germline ends. This CDR3 contains 16 residues. The germline V gene has CDR1 LGHDT and CDR2 YNNKEL (reference sequence). This chain's CDR3 is CASSQVLAGAGNIQYF. The CDR3, as DNA: TGTGCCAGCAGCCAAGTACTCGCCGGGGCCGGAAACATTCAGTACTTC.

The sample holds many counts of this clonotype. The chain uses TRBV29-1 and TRBJ1-5; D is ambiguous. V lost 4 bases and J lost 6, with 10 bases in between. In germline, CDR1 is SQVTM, CDR2 ANQGSEA. This CDR3 is 12 amino acids long. In DNA form, the CDR3 reads TGCAGCGTTGCACAGATGGGTCAGCCCCAGCATTTT. It is translated as CSVAQMGQPQHF.

In its sample, this clonotype was seen many times. This chain joins TRBV5-1 and TRBJ2-7; no definite D call. Trimming took off 0 bases at V and 3 bases at J, with 4 bases between the two ends. Germline V gene data show CDR1 as SGHRS and CDR2 as YFSETQ. The CDR3 is 12 amino acids. DNA for the CDR3: TGCGCCAGCAGCTTGGACAACTACGAGCAGTACTTC. Translating it yields CASSLDNYEQYF. Full variable domain (remainder filled in from reference TRBV5-1 and TRBJ2-7): KAGVTQTPRYLIKTRGQQVTLSCSPISGHRSVSWYQQTPGQGLQFLFEYFSETQRNKGNFPGRFSGRQFSNSRSEMNVSTLELGDSALYLCASSLDNYEQYFGPGTRLTVT.

The gene calls are TRBV5-1 and TRBJ1-1, with no clear D. Between the trimmed V and J ends, which lost 4 bases and 7 bases, there was a span of 8 bases. Germline CDR1 reads SGHRS; CDR2 reads YFSETQ. This CDR3 is built from 11 residues. In DNA, the CDR3 is TGCGCCAGCAGCGCGAATTATGAAGCTTTCTTT. Protein: CASSANYEAFF.

The sample holds a few counts of this clonotype. J is TRBJ2-2 and V is TRBV7-2; D not certain. The CDR3 extends over 14 amino acids. The ends were cut back, 2 bases at V and 4 bases at J, with 8 bases in the middle. The germline V gene encodes CDR1 SGHTA and CDR2 FQGNSA. CDR3 protein: CASSLKHSTGELFF. Here the CDR3 DNA reads TGTGCCAGCAGCTTAAAACATTCCACCGGGGAGCTGTTTTTT.